This T cell receptor (beta chain) stems from a study of lymphopenia after photon versus proton radiotherapy. Study results and caveats: Relative stability marked proton patients; photon patients lost diversity and naive cells. A bigger post-nadir fall in TCR diversity correlated inversely with survival time in deceased patients.

With respect to this clone: The antigen remains unidentified.

Generated by immunoSEQ multiplex PCR, the TCRdb table keeps only in-frame clones and is missing some. Here the sample spans over 50,000 clones, 70% to 90% being singletons. The TCR was taken from a man in his forties with gastric cancer. Sequenced material: peripheral blood, taken from a patient treated with photon-based radiotherapy.

CDR3 in DNA: TGTGCCAGCAGCCTATGGGCGGGGACTGAAGCTTTCTTT. This sequence encodes CASSLWAGTEAFF. J is TRBJ1-1 and V is TRBV7-2; no reliable D call. V was pared by 5 bases and J by 5 bases, with 12 bases between. This CDR3 is built from 13 residues. Germline V lookup: CDR1 SGHTA, CDR2 FQGNSA.